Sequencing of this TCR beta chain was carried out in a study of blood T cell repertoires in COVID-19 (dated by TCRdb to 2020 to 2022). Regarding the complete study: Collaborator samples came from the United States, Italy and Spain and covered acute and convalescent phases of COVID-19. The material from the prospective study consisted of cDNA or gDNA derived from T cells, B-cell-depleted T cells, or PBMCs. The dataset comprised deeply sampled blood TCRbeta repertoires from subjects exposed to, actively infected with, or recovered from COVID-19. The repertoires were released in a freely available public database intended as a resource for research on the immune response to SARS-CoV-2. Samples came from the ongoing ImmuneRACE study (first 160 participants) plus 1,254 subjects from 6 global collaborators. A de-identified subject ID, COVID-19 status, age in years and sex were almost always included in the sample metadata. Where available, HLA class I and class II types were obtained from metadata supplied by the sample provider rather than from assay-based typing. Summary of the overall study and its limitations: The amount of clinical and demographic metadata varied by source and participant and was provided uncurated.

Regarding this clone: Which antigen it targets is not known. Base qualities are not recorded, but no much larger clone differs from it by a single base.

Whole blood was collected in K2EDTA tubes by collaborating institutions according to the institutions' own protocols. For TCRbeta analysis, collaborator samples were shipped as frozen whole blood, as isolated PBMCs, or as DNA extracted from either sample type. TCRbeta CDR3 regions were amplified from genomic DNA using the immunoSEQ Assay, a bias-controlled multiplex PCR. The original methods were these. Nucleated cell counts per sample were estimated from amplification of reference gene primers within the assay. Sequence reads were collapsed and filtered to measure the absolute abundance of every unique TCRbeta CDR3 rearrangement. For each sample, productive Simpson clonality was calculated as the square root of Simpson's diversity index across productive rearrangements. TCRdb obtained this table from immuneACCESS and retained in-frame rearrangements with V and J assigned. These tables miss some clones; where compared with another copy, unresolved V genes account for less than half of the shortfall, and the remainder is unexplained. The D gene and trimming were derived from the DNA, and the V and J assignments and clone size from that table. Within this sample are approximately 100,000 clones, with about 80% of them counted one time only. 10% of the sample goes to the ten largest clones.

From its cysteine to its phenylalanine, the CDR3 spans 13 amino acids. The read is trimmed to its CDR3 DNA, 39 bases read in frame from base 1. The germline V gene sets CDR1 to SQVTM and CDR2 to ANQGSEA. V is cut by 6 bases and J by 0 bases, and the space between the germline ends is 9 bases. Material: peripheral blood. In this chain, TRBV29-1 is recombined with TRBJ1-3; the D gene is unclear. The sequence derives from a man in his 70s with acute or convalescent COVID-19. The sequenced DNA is TGCAGCGTCGGCGGGCACTCTGGAAACACCATATATTTT. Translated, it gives CSVGGHSGNTIYF.